This is a list of T cell receptor beta chains from one sample in a study of cytomegalovirus exposure and HLA in healthy donors. The protocol was immunoSEQ multiplex PCR, while the TCRdb copy is restricted to in-frame clones and leaves out a portion. The profile shows around 150,000 clones, 73% of them singletons. Specimen: PBMCs. Receptors were obtained from a human donor in good health. Each CDR3 is given with its conserved first and last residue. A D gene is named only where the DNA matches it firmly. Expanded clones are given a class, and other clones once, few, many or no size at all.

D gene	V gene	clone size	J gene	CDR3 protein	CDR3 DNA
TRBD1	TRBV19	.	TRBJ2-7	CASSIGQGAYEQYF	TGTGCCAGTAGTATAGGACAGGGGGCCTACGAGCAGTACTTC
.	TRBV25-1	.	TRBJ1-5	CVKQKVGGVGYSNQPQHF	TGTGTAAAGCAGAAAGTCGGAGGGGTGGGATATAGCAATCAGCCCCAGCATTTT
.	TRBV27	.	TRBJ2-2	CASSLGEYTGELFF	TGTGCCAGCAGTTTAGGGGAGTACACCGGGGAGCTGTTTTTT
TRBD2	TRBV29-1	.	TRBJ2-5	CSVEGGGGLVETQYF	TGCAGCGTTGAGGGGGGGGGAGGGCTCGTAGAGACCCAGTACTTC
TRBD1	TRBV27	once	TRBJ2-7	CASSETGVGSHEQYF	TGTGCCAGCAGTGAGACAGGGGTCGGTTCCCACGAGCAGTACTTC
TRBD1	TRBV11-2	.	TRBJ1-2	CASSPTTGTYGYTF	TGTGCCAGCAGCCCCACGACAGGGACCTATGGCTACACCTTC
.	TRBV6-1	.	TRBJ1-4	CASSELPLATNEKLFF	TGTGCCAGCAGTGAACTTCCTCTTGCAACTAATGAAAAACTGTTTTTT
TRBD2	TRBV2	.	TRBJ2-2	CASSPRLAGGTGELFF	TGTGCCAGCAGTCCAAGACTAGCGGGAGGGACCGGGGAGCTGTTTTTT
TRBD2	TRBV5-6	.	TRBJ2-7	CASSSRRGGNREQYF	TGTGCCAGCAGCTCTCGGCGGGGGGGCAATCGCGAGCAGTACTTC
TRBD2	TRBV5-5	.	TRBJ2-1	CASSLAGGWYNEQFF	TGTGCCAGCAGCTTGGCGGGGGGGTGGTACAATGAGCAGTTCTTC
.	TRBV2	few	TRBJ2-7	CASSSRLGSYEQYF	TGTGCCAGCAGTTCCCGACTAGGCTCCTACGAGCAGTACTTC
TRBD2	TRBV4-1	.	TRBJ2-3	CASTFRGGEDTQYF	TGCGCCAGCACTTTTAGGGGAGGGGAAGATACGCAGTATTTT
TRBD1	TRBV6-5	.	TRBJ2-7	CASRRTGYYEQYF	TGTGCCAGCAGGCGGACAGGGTACTACGAGCAGTACTTC
TRBD1	TRBV7-9	.	TRBJ1-2	CSSSSDRGIDGYTF	TGTTCCAGCAGCTCCGACAGGGGGATCGATGGCTACACCTTC
TRBD2	TRBV7-7	.	TRBJ2-7	CASSGGGGGEQYF	TGTGCTAGCAGCGGGGGGGGCGGGGGCGAGCAGTACTTC
.	TRBV27	.	TRBJ1-2	CASSLSPSPYGYTF	TGTGCCAGCAGTTTATCCCCGTCTCCCTATGGCTACACCTTC
TRBD1	TRBV29-1	.	TRBJ1-2	CSAWTGGYGYTF	TGCAGCGCCTGGACAGGCGGCTATGGCTACACCTTC
.	TRBV5-8	.	TRBJ1-5	CASSLLLAGPDQPQHF	TGTGCCAGCAGCTTGTTGCTGGCAGGGCCGGACCAGCCCCAGCATTTT
TRBD1	TRBV7-9	.	TRBJ2-7	CASQDRGFYEQYF	TGTGCCAGCCAGGACAGGGGGTTCTACGAGCAGTACTTC
.	TRBV5-8	.	TRBJ1-1	CASSWGPLGAEAFF	TGTGCCAGCAGCTGGGGGCCATTAGGAGCTGAAGCTTTCTTT
.	TRBV27	.	TRBJ2-5	CASRGAGQQETQYF	TGTGCCAGCAGAGGAGCGGGACAACAAGAGACCCAGTACTTC
.	TRBV30	.	TRBJ2-1	CAWSRETPFF	TGTGCCTGGAGTCGGGAGACGCCGTTCTTC
.	TRBV5-1	.	TRBJ1-5	CASSSGDDNQPQHF	TGCGCCAGCAGCTCGGGGGACGACAATCAGCCCCAGCATTTT
.	TRBV18	.	TRBJ2-7	CASSPSYRSYEQYF	TGTGCCAGCTCACCATCTTACAGGTCCTACGAGCAGTACTTC
TRBD2	TRBV29-1	.	TRBJ2-7	CSVEGPGLAGRDYEQYF	TGCAGCGTTGAAGGACCAGGACTAGCGGGACGAGACTACGAGCAGTACTTC
.	TRBV11-2	.	TRBJ2-5	CASMRAISETQYF	TGTGCTAGTATGAGAGCGATCTCAGAGACCCAGTACTTC
.	TRBV5-4	few	TRBJ2-2	CASSLGLNYTGELFF	TGTGCCAGCAGCTTGGGTTTAAATTACACCGGGGAGCTGTTTTTT
TRBD1	TRBV6-1	.	TRBJ1-5	CASSDQGQGMHQPQHF	TGTGCCAGCAGTGATCAGGGACAGGGAATGCATCAGCCCCAGCATTTT
.	TRBV21-1	.	TRBJ2-7	CASSKKLAYEQYF	TGTGCCAGCAGCAAAAAACTGGCCTACGAGCAGTACTTC
TRBD1	TRBV10-1	.	TRBJ1-5	CASSATGGIAQPQHF	TGCGCCAGCAGTGCTACAGGGGGAATTGCTCAGCCCCAGCATTTT
TRBD1	TRBV16	.	TRBJ2-2	CASSLLGTAGELFF	TGTGCCAGCAGCCTCCTCGGGACAGCGGGGGAGCTGTTTTTT
.	TRBV28	.	TRBJ2-2	CASRGYRTTGELFF	TGTGCCAGCAGGGGTTACAGGACGACCGGGGAGCTGTTTTTT
.	TRBV9	.	TRBJ2-7	CASSVGKSSYEQYF	TGTGCCAGCAGCGTAGGTAAGAGCTCCTACGAGCAGTACTTC
.	TRBV5-6	once	TRBJ1-2	CASSLFSGWGYTF	TGTGCCAGCAGCTTGTTTTCAGGGTGGGGCTACACCTTC
.	TRBV4-1	.	TRBJ2-3	CASSLGGAADTQYF	TGCGCCAGCAGCCTGGGGGGGGCAGCAGATACGCAGTATTTT
.	TRBV7-8	.	TRBJ1-4	CASSFTQSVGEKLFF	TGTGCCAGCAGCTTTACCCAGAGTGTCGGGGAAAAACTGTTTTTT
.	TRBV5-6	.	TRBJ1-2	CASSLGGRGPEWYGYTF	TGTGCCAGCAGCTTGGGAGGGCGAGGACCAGAGTGGTATGGCTACACCTTC
.	TRBV11-2	.	TRBJ2-1	CASSENREEEQFF	TGTGCCAGCAGCGAGAACAGGGAAGAGGAGCAGTTCTTC
TRBD1	TRBV7-8	.	TRBJ2-5	CASSSTGTGRRLKTQYF	TGTGCCAGCAGCTCAACTGGGACAGGGAGAAGGTTGAAGACCCAGTACTTC
TRBD1	TRBV7-6	.	TRBJ2-7	CASSFGTGEYEQYF	TGTGCCAGCAGCTTCGGGACAGGGGAATACGAGCAGTACTTC
TRBD1	TRBV5-4	.	TRBJ1-2	CASSPGQGAKGYTF	TGTGCCAGCAGCCCGGGACAGGGGGCGAAGGGCTACACCTTC
TRBD2	TRBV5-3	.	TRBJ2-7	CARSLEVAGVYEQYF	TGTGCCAGAAGCTTGGAGGTAGCGGGAGTCTACGAGCAGTACTTC
TRBD2	TRBV29-1	.	TRBJ2-3	CSVRLAGGSGSVDTQYF	TGCAGCGTTCGTCTAGCGGGAGGCTCGGGGTCGGTAGATACGCAGTATTTT
.	TRBV27	.	TRBJ1-2	CASSSRGGRWGGYTF	TGTGCCAGCAGTTCCCGGGGGGGGCGGTGGGGGGGCTACACCTTC
TRBD2	TRBV5-1	.	TRBJ2-7	CASSLTGGLAGQRYF	TGCGCCAGCAGCTTGACGGGGGGACTAGCGGGGCAGCGGTACTTC
.	TRBV28	.	TRBJ2-2	CASSLFRNTGELFF	TGTGCCAGCAGTTTATTTAGGAACACCGGGGAGCTGTTTTTT
TRBD1	TRBV4-1	.	TRBJ2-7	CASSQERGPREQYF	TGCGCCAGCAGCCAAGAAAGGGGGCCTAGGGAGCAGTACTTC
.	TRBV5-1	.	TRBJ1-5	CASSLVQDSNQPQHF	TGCGCCAGCAGCTTGGTTCAGGATAGCAATCAGCCCCAGCATTTT
TRBD2	TRBV28	.	TRBJ2-3	CASSRSGMTDTQYF	TGTGCCAGCAGCCGGAGCGGGATGACAGATACGCAGTATTTT
TRBD2	TRBV6-5	.	TRBJ2-5	CASSRTSGQETQYF	TGTGCCAGCAGTCGGACTAGCGGCCAAGAGACCCAGTACTTC
.	TRBV27	.	TRBJ1-1	CASSLRGGVTEAFF	TGTGCCAGCAGTTTGAGGGGGGGGGTCACTGAAGCTTTCTTT
TRBD1	TRBV30	few	TRBJ2-7	CAWRRPGQGYEQYF	TGTGCCTGGAGGCGGCCGGGACAGGGCTACGAGCAGTACTTC
TRBD1	TRBV27	.	TRBJ1-1	CASSDLNRGGTEAFF	TGTGCCAGCAGTGACCTAAACAGGGGTGGCACTGAAGCTTTCTTT